The clone carrying this T cell receptor beta chain appeared many times. CDR1 and CDR2 (germline): DFQATT, SNEGSKA (reference sequence). This CDR3 is 13 amino acids long. Trimming cost V 4 bases and J 5 bases; bases outside gene matches: 3. These data are taken from a study of T-cell memory formation after mild COVID-19. Study details: TCR clusters were largely donor specific.

MiXCR, applied by TCRdb to the 5' RACE reads, yields one record per CDR3 protein. The table includes roughly 410,000 distinct CDR3 sequences, less than 25% detected once. This chain links TRBV20-1 with TRBJ2-3; TRBD2 agrees at 10 bases. Sequenced: PBMCs or a T cell subset sorted from them (not recorded which). The sequence was collected from an adult woman who had mild COVID-19 (a few samples of this study predate the infection). Cell type and time point are not known. The DNA for the CDR3 is TGCAGTGCTATACCTAGCGGGAGAGATACGCAGTATTTT. This encodes CSAIPSGRDTQYF.